The entry below gives a single T cell receptor (beta chain) sequence along with its context. This specimen belongs to a study of T cell changes during pregnancy in multiple sclerosis. This table comes from immunoSEQ multiplex PCR, and its TCRdb copy is limited to in-frame clones, with some not included. The sample carries 100,000 to 110,000 clones, 92% recorded once. The V and J ends lost 7 bases and 4 bases respectively, with 16 bases between them. Germline loops: CDR1 MNHEY, CDR2 SMNVEV (reference sequence). The CDR3 is 14 residues long. The input for sequencing was peripheral blood, taken after pregnancy. This TCR derives from a female donor with multiple sclerosis, enrolled in a pregnancy study. The chain joins TRBV27 to TRBJ1-1; D not resolved. The chain's CDR3 is CASTPGTSPTEAFF. CDR3 DNA: TGTGCCAGCACCCCAGGTACCAGCCCCACTGAAGCTTTCTTT.